Shown below are 5 T cell receptor beta chains from a single sample sequenced in a study of shared clonotypes between healthy human individuals. The repertoire was sequenced with immunoSEQ multiplex PCR; TCRdb's copy has only in-frame clones and lacks some. The data hold around 610,000 clones, with approximately 96% observed a single time. Naive CD8 cells comprised CD45RO-negative, CCR7-positively selected cells, excluding terminally differentiated effector memory CD45RA+ cells. The specimen sequenced was naive CD8+ T cells sorted from blood. Receptors originate from a woman aged 25 to 39 in good health.

The chain carries TRBV10-2 and TRBJ1-5; D gene ambiguous. V was clipped by 6 bases and J by 2 bases, with 17 bases between them. The V gene's germline CDR1 is WSHSY and CDR2 SAAADI. The CDR3 length is 16 residues. The CDR3 spells CASSSDLGWGNQPQHF. In DNA, the CDR3 is TGCGCCAGCAGCTCCGATCTGGGCTGGGGCAATCAGCCCCAGCATTTT.

The J gene is TRBJ2-3, the V gene TRBV29-1; 8 bases are shared with TRBD2. Germline lookup yields CDR1 SQVTM and CDR2 ANQGSEA. The CDR3 spans 14 residues. J was trimmed by 0 bases and V by 3 bases; bases with no gene match: 2. This CDR3 reads CSVETSDSTDTQYF. CDR3 DNA: TGCAGCGTTGAGACTAGCGACAGCACAGATACGCAGTATTTT.

Notes on this clone: Other nucleotide sequences from this sample produce the same CDR3. V usage is TRBV4-1 and J usage is TRBJ1-1; maybe TRBD1 (5 bases). The germline gives CDR1 MGHRA, CDR2 YSYEKL. Trimming pared 3 bases from V and 3 bases from J, leaving 8 bases between. The CDR3 is 13 amino acids. The CDR3 sequence is CASSQGLDTEAFF. CDR3 nucleotide sequence: TGCGCCAGCAGCCAGGGGCTCGACACTGAAGCTTTCTTT.

The chain links TRBV2 to TRBJ2-5; tentative D call: TRBD2 (6 bases). This CDR3 contains 14 residues. Germline CDR1 and CDR2: SNHLY and FYNNEI. V shed 8 bases and J shed 3 bases, with 16 bases lying between them. CDR3 sequence: CASRYFGGEETQYF. CDR3 nucleotides: TGTGCCAGCCGGTATTTCGGAGGGGAAGAGACCCAGTACTTC.

This sequence joins TRBV27 and TRBJ2-7, with D perhaps assigned TRBD1 or TRBD2 (5 bases each). V was shortened by 7 bases and J by 5 bases, with 21 bases between the two germline ends. The CDR3 is 15 residues long. Germline V lookup: CDR1 MNHEY, CDR2 SMNVEV (reference sequence). The CDR3 DNA sequence: TGTGCCAGCATGGCTACCGGGGCACTTTTCCACGAGCAGTACTTC. Translating it yields CASMATGALFHEQYF.